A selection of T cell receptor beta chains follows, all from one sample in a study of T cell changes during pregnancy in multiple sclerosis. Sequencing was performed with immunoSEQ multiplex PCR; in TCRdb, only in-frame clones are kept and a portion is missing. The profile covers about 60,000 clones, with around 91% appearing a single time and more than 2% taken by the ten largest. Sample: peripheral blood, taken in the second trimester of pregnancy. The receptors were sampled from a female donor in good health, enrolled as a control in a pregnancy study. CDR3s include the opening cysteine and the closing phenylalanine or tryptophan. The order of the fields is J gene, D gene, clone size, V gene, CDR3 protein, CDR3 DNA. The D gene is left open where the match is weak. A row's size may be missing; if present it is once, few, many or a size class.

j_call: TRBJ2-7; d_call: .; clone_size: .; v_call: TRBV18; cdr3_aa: CASSPVSPYEQYF; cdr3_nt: TGTGCCAGCTCGCCAGTCTCCCCTTACGAGCAGTACTTC
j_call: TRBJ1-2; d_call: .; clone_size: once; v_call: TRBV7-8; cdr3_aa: CASSLAKEQGCCTF; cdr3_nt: TGTGCCAGCAGCTTAGCCAAAGAACAGGGATGCTGCACCTTC
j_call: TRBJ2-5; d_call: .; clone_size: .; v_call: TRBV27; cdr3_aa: CASSLGHPGWAQYF; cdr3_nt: TGTGCCAGCAGTTTAGGCCACCCCGGGTGGGCCCAGTACTTC
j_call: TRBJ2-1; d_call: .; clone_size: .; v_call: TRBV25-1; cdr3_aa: CASSELSRAESHNEQFF; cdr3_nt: TGTGCCAGCAGTGAGCTTTCGAGGGCAGAGAGCCACAATGAGCAGTTCTTC
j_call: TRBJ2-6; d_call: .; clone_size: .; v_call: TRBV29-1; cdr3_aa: CSARADTGANVLTF; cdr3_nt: TGCAGCGCCCGCGCCGATACTGGGGCCAACGTCCTGACTTTC
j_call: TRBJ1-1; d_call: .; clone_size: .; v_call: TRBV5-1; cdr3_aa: CASSPNGGSRNTEAFF; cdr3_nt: TGCGCCAGCAGCCCCAACGGGGGATCCAGGAACACTGAAGCTTTCTTT
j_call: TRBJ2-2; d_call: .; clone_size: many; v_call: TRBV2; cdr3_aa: CASSSQKVSPGELFF; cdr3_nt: TGTGCCAGCAGCTCCCAGAAGGTTAGCCCCGGGGAGCTGTTTTTT
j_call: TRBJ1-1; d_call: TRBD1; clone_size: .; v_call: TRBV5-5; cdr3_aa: CASSPPDRDLEAFF; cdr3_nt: TGTGCCAGCAGCCCTCCGGACAGGGACCTTGAAGCTTTCTTT
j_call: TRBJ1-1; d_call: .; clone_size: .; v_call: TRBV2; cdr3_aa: CALVGAENTEAFF; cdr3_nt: TGTGCCCTCGTGGGGGCGGAGAACACTGAAGCTTTCTTT
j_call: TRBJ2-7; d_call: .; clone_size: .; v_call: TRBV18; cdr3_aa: CASSPRDIISYEQYF; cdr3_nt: TGTGCCAGCTCACCTAGAGATATTATTTCTTACGAGCAGTACTTC
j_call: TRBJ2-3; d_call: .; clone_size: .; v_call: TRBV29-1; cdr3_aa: CSVRTVTRISTDTQYF; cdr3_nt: TGCAGCGTTAGGACAGTAACAAGAATTAGCACAGATACGCAGTATTTT
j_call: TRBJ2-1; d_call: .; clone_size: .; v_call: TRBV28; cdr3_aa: CASPGFNEQFF; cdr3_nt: TGTGCCAGCCCGGGTTTCAATGAGCAGTTCTTC
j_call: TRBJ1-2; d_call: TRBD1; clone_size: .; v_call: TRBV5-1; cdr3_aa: CASSPGDRGYGYTF; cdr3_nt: TGCGCCAGCAGCCCAGGAGACAGGGGCTATGGCTACACCTTC
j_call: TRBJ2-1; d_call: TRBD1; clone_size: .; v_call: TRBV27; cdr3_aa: CASSTQQGVSEQFF; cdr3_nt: TGTGCCAGCAGTACCCAACAGGGGGTGAGTGAGCAGTTCTTC
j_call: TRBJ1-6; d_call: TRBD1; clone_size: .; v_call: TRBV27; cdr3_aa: CASSNRGLYSPLHF; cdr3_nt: TGTGCCAGCAGTAACAGGGGGCTGTATTCACCCCTCCACTTT
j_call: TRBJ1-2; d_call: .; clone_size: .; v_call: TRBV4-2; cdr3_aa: CASSPEGGASNYGYTF; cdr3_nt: TGTGCCAGCAGCCCGGAAGGGGGTGCGTCTAACTATGGCTACACCTTC
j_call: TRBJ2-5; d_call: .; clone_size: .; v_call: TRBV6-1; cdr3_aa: CASSIGQNQETQYF; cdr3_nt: TGTGCCAGCAGTATAGGACAGAACCAAGAGACCCAGTACTTC
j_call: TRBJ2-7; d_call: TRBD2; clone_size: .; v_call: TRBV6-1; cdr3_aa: CASSERDYSYEQYF; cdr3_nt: TGTGCCAGCAGTGAAAGGGACTACTCCTACGAGCAGTACTTC
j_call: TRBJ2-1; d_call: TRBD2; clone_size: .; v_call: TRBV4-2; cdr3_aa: CASTTSGYNEQFF; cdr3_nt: TGTGCCAGCACTACTAGCGGATACAATGAGCAGTTCTTC
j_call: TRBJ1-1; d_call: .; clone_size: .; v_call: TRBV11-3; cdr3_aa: CASSPGLNLGEAFF; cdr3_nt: TGTGCCAGCAGCCCCGGACTAAACCTTGGGGAAGCTTTCTTT
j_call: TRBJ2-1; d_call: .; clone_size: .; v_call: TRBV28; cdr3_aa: CASSLPRGSYNEQFF; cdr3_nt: TGTGCCAGCAGTTTACCCAGGGGTTCCTACAATGAGCAGTTCTTC
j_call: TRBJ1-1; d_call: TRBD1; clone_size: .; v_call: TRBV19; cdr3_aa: CASSIMRGRLLGTEAFF; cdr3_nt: TGTGCCAGTAGTATCATGAGGGGGCGCCTCTTAGGCACTGAAGCTTTCTTT
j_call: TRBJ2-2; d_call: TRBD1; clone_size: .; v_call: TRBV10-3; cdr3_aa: CAISESYRGTGELFF; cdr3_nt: TGTGCCATCAGTGAGTCCTACAGGGGCACCGGGGAGCTGTTTTTT
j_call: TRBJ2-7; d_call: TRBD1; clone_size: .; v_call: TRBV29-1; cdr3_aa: CSVEAWDRGYEQYF; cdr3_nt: TGCAGCGTTGAAGCTTGGGACAGGGGCTACGAGCAGTACTTC
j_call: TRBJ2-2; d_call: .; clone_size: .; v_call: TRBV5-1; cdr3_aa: CASSRDTWTGELFF; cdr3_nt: TGCGCCAGCAGCCGGGACACCTGGACCGGGGAGCTGTTTTTT
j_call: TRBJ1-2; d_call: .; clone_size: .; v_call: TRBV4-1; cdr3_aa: CASSQVLTVSGYGYTF; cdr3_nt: TGCGCCAGCAGCCAAGTCTTGACAGTTTCGGGCTATGGCTACACCTTC
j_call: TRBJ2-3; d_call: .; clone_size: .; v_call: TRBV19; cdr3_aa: CASTTGEGTDTQYF; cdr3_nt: TGTGCCAGCACAACAGGGGAGGGCACAGATACGCAGTATTTT
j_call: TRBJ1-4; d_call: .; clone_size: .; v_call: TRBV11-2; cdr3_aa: CASSLEGLGEKLFF; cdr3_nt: TGTGCCAGCAGCTTAGAGGGCCTTGGGGAAAAACTGTTTTTT
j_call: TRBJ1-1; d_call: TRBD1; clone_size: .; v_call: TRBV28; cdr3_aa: CASSFWDSNWVTEAFF; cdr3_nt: TGTGCCAGCAGTTTTTGGGACAGCAACTGGGTCACTGAAGCTTTCTTT
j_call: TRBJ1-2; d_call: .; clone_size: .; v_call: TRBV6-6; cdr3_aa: CASSYSITAWRGYTF; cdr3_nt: TGTGCCAGCAGTTACTCGATAACGGCTTGGCGGGGCTACACCTTC
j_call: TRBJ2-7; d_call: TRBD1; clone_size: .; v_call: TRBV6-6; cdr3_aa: CASSSRDRGYEQYF; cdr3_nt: TGTGCCAGCAGTTCCCGGGACAGGGGCTACGAGCAGTACTTC
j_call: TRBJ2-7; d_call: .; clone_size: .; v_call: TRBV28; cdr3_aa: CASRHTGEQYF; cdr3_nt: TGTGCCAGCAGGCATACGGGCGAGCAGTACTTC
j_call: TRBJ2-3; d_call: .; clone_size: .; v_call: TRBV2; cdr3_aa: CASSDRTGTDTQYF; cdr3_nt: TGTGCCAGCAGTGATAGGACAGGCACAGATACGCAGTATTTT
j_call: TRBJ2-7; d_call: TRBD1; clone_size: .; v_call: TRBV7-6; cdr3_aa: CASSLGGTGTYEQYF; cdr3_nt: TGTGCCAGCAGCTTAGGAGGGACAGGGACCTACGAGCAGTACTTC
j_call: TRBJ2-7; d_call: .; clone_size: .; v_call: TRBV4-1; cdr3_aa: CASSRGGEQYF; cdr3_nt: TGCGCCAGCAGCCGGGGCGGCGAGCAGTACTTC
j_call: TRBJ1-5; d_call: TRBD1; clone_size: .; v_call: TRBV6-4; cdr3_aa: CANPDRDGQPQHF; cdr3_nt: TGTGCCAACCCCGACAGGGACGGTCAGCCCCAGCATTTT
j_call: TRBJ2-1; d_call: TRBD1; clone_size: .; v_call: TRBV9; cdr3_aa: CASGGTGANEQFF; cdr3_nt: TGTGCCAGCGGGGGGACAGGGGCGAATGAGCAGTTCTTC
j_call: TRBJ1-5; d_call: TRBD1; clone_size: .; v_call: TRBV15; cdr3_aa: CATSPRTGVILWNQPQHF; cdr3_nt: TGTGCCACCAGCCCCCGGACAGGGGTGATCTTGTGGAATCAGCCCCAGCATTTT
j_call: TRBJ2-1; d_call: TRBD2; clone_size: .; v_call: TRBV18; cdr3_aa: CASSPYGAGEDEQFF; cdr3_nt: TGTGCCAGCTCACCTTATGGCGCGGGGGAAGATGAGCAGTTCTTC
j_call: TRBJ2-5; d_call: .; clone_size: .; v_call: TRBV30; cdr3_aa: CAWLRVGETQYF; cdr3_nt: TGTGCCTGGTTGAGGGTGGGAGAGACCCAGTACTTC
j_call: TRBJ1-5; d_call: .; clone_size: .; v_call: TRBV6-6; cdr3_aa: CASSYPGGNQPQHF; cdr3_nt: TGTGCCAGCAGTTATCCGGGGGGTAATCAGCCCCAGCATTTT
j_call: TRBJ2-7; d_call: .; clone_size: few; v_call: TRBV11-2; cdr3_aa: CASSPRAAWGYEQYF; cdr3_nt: TGTGCCAGCAGCCCGAGGGCGGCCTGGGGCTACGAGCAGTACTTC
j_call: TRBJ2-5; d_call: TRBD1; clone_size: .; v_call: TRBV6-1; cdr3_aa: CASSGAGQGGETQYF; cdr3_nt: TGTGCCAGCAGTGGTGCCGGACAGGGTGGAGAGACCCAGTACTTC
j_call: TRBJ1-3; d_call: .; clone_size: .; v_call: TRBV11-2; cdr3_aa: CASSSSGFSGNTIYF; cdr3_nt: TGTGCCAGCAGCTCCTCAGGGTTCTCTGGAAACACCATATATTTT
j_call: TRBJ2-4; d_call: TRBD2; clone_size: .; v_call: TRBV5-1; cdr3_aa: CASSLVGRPSLDIQYF; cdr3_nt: TGCGCCAGCAGCTTGGTCGGGAGGCCTTCCTTGGACATTCAGTACTTC
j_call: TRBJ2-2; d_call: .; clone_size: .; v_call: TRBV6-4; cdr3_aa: CASSASNTGELFF; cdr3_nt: TGTGCCAGCAGTGCTTCGAACACCGGGGAGCTGTTTTTT